The T cell receptor (beta chain) under discussion was sequenced for a study of regulatory T cells in long-lasting Graves disease listed by TCRdb under 2021. Study-level background: Persistent Graves' disease meant more than 5 years of antithyroid drug treatment with TSH receptor autoantibodies that stayed positive. The study was conducted in China and was registered as a clinical trial. A total of approximately 35 samples were covered by TCR sequencing, comprising approximately 13 persistent and about 20 newly diagnosed Graves' disease patients. On average, persistent Graves' disease patients in the clinical cohort had been on antithyroid drugs for around ten years. Persistent Graves' disease patients were compared with newly diagnosed Graves' disease patients by peripheral blood TCR sequencing and RNA sequencing.

The time point label corresponds to: persistent/refractory GD, antithyroid drugs over 5 years with positive TRAb. RNA was extracted from PBMCs in TRIzol for both TCR sequencing and RNA sequencing. The diagnosis of Graves' disease followed American Thyroid Association guidelines. Patients for the study were recruited at an endocrinology department in Xi'an, China. From each patient, around 8.3 milliliters of peripheral blood was collected into an EDTA anticoagulant tube. Ficoll Paque Plus density gradient separation was used to isolate PBMCs, and no additional T cell sorting was done. An Agilent 2100 Bioanalyzer and agarose gel were used to check RNA quality, while a NanoDrop 2000 measured RNA concentration. V has 7 bases trimmed and J has 2 bases trimmed; junction bases matching no gene number 5. The CDR1 and CDR2 encoded by the germline V gene are MDHEN and SYDVKM. The CDR3 is 14 amino acids in total, end residues counted. Only the CDR3 region is kept as DNA, spanning 42 bases read in frame from base 1.

Summary of the overall study and its limitations: Persistent disease showed preferential use of TRBV28, TRBJ1-2 and TRBJ2-5, whereas newly diagnosed disease favored TRBV20-1 and TRBJ2-1. Only peripheral blood was studied, because thyroid tissue, the primary lesion, was inaccessible. Persistent Graves' disease patients showed lower TCR Shannon entropy and fewer highly expanded clones than newly diagnosed patients, suggesting clonal expansion. The authors noted that the small sample size was a limitation that may lower accuracy. Persistent patients shared more public clonotypes among themselves (around 2,800) than newly diagnosed patients did (approximately 970). Sequencing and analysis were restricted to the TCR beta chain.

For this clonotype: Its antigen remains undetermined. This likely comes from a read error, as the CDR3 has no conserved phenylalanine or tryptophan at its end.

Library preparation used multiplex PCR. The sequencer listed for this sample is Illumina HiSeq 4000. TCR beta libraries were built with iRepertoire HTBI primers and Arm-PCR amplification of CDR3 regions. PCR products were gel purified before sequencing. The paper's processing steps were these. A total of roughly 67 TRBV and some 15 TRBJ segments were identified across samples and were used for gene usage analysis of CDR3 amino acid clonotypes. COPE and FqMerger were used to merge the filtered high-quality paired reads into contigs. BLAST was used to align contigs to IMGT TRBV, TRBD and TRBJ reference genes, with CDR3 defined following IMGT. Any clonotype with a frequency above 0.1% was classified as a highly expanded clone. Shannon entropy served as the measure of repertoire diversity, while the Gini coefficient captured V-J evenness. A clonotype was considered public if more than one individual shared it. The public reads were run again by TCRdb, first through fastp at Q25 and then through MiXCR, and only productive beta chains were kept. Rows merge per CDR3 protein into single entries with the most common DNA and genes. TCRdb assigned the V and J calls; the authors' analysis was not used. For this sample there are about 290,000 distinct CDR3 sequences; roughly a fifth appear just once. More than 55% of the sample is held by the ten biggest clonotypes.

The source material was peripheral blood mononuclear cells (PBMCs), sampled when the disease was refractory, from a patient treated with antithyroid drugs. The chain couples TRBV28 to TRBJ2-7; 10 of the junction bases match TRBD2. This clonotype was sampled from a female donor with Graves disease. In nucleotide form, the sequence is TGTGCCAGCAATATAGCGGGAGGACCCTACGAGCAGTACTCC. Its translation reads: CASNIAGGPYEQYS.